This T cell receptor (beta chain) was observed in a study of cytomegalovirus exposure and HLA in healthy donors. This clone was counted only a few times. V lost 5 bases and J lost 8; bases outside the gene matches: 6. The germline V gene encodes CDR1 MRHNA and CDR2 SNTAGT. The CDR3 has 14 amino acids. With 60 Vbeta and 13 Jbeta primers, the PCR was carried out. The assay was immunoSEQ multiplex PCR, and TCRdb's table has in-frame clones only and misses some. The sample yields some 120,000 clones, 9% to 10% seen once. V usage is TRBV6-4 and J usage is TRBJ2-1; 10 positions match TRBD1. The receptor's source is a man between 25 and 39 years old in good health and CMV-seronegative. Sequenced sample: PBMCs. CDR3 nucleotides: TGTGCCAGCAGTAACGGACAGGGGGGTGATGAGCAGTTCTTC. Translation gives CASSNGQGGDEQFF.